The source of this TCR beta chain is a study of CD8+ T cells in alopecia areata. cDNA serving as the sequencing template came from extracted, reverse transcribed RNA. Here immunoSEQ multiplex PCR was the method, and the copy in TCRdb shows in-frame clones only, minus some. Counted here are some 210,000 clones, roughly 57% occurring once; the ten biggest clones make up just over 0.45%. The CDR3 has 11 amino acids. Trimming left V 2 bases short and J 8 bases short, with 8 bases between. CDR1 and CDR2 from the germline V gene are GTSNPN and SVGIG (reference sequence). Sequencing used CD4+ T cells sorted from blood, obtained at week 0. This chain connects TRBV30 to TRBJ2-3; D is ambiguous. This clonotype originated in a human donor with alopecia areata. This CDR3 is CAWSPMPTQYF. In nucleotides, the CDR3 is TGTGCCTGGAGTCCGATGCCTACGCAGTATTTT.